The entry below gives a single T cell receptor beta chain sequence along with its context. Produced via immunoSEQ multiplex PCR; TCRdb's table is partial and in-frame only. The table records about 120,000 clones, 80% to 90% of them present only once. The data were taken from a study of blood T cell repertoires in COVID-19. The CDR3 has 13 amino acids. Between the trimmed V and J ends, which lost 0 bases and 3 bases, there was a span of 5 bases. The V call is TRBV12-3 or TRBV12-4, the J call TRBJ1-1; D remains unclear. The sample comprised peripheral blood. This TCR was sampled from a man aged 65 to 79 with active or convalescent COVID-19. The CDR3 loop reads CASSLALYTEAFF. In nucleotides, the CDR3 is TGTGCCAGCAGTTTAGCCCTTTACACTGAAGCTTTCTTT.